The 22 T cell receptor beta chains below all came from one sample that was sequenced in a study of circulating and synovial CD4+ cells in juvenile arthritis. Generated by immunoSEQ multiplex PCR, the TCRdb table keeps only in-frame clones and is missing some. The sample includes some 30,000 clones, about 94% of them seen just once. Sequenced sample: CD4+ T cells from blood. The receptors stem from a human donor with juvenile idiopathic arthritis.

This chain links TRBV14 with TRBJ1-2; D gene uncertain. CDR1 and CDR2 (germline): SGHDN, FVKESK. Trimming took 4 bases from V and 4 from J, leaving 10 bases between them. The CDR3 is 13 amino acids. The CDR3 spells CASSPFRGYGYTF. For the CDR3, the DNA is TGTGCCAGCAGCCCATTTCGGGGCTATGGCTACACCTTC.

V is TRBV30 and J is TRBJ2-2, with 8 bases matching TRBD2. Looked up from germline, CDR1 is GTSNPN and CDR2 is SVGIG (reference sequence). This CDR3 has 15 residues. V lost 8 bases to trimming and J lost 4 bases; unmatched junction nucleotides: 12. CDR3: CAGNSGKVSTGELFF. CDR3 sequence (DNA): TGTGCCGGGAATAGCGGGAAGGTCAGCACCGGGGAGCTGTTTTTT.

The genes are TRBV27 and TRBJ1-2; 11 bases are a match to TRBD1. The CDR3 length is 15 residues. CDR1 is MNHEY and CDR2 is SMNVEV in the germline V gene (reference sequence). The V and J ends lost 6 bases and 4 bases, in that order; junction bases with no gene match: 7. The CDR3 DNA reads TGTGCCAGCAGCCGCTACGGGACAGGGGGCTATGGCTACACCTTC. Translation: CASSRYGTGGYGYTF.

This clone was picked up one time. The V gene is TRBV6-5, the J gene TRBJ2-7, with TRBD2 as a possible D gene (6 bases). V was cut by 6 bases and J by 2 bases, with 11 bases left in between. Germline V lookup: CDR1 MNHEY, CDR2 SVGAGI. The CDR3 runs 13 residues. The CDR3 region is CASRGLLTYEQYF. CDR3 in DNA: TGTGCCAGCAGGGGACTTTTAACCTACGAGCAGTACTTC.

The V and J genes are TRBV5-4 and TRBJ1-4; 8 nucleotides line up with TRBD1. Germline values: CDR1 SGHNT, CDR2 YYREEE (reference sequence). The CDR3 is 18 residues long. Losses at the gene ends were 2 bases for V and 0 bases for J; bases not matched to a gene: 9. CDR3 residues: CASSFKADRGTTNEKLFF. In DNA form, the CDR3 reads TGTGCCAGCAGCTTCAAAGCTGACAGGGGTACAACTAATGAAAAACTGTTTTTT. Complete variable domain (other parts from reference TRBV5-4 and TRBJ1-4): ETGVTQSPTHLIKTRGQQVTLRCSSQSGHNTVSWYQQALGQGPQFIFQYYREEENGRGNFPPRFSGLQFPNYSSELNVNALELDDSALYLCASSFKADRGTTNEKLFFGSGTQLSVL.

The chain employs TRBV10-1 and TRBJ1-1; TRBD1 matches 7 bases. This CDR3 has 14 amino acids. Germline lookup yields CDR1 WNHNN and CDR2 SYGVQD (reference sequence). The V gene end was trimmed by 6 bases and the J gene end by 3 bases; junction bases not matched to a gene: 7. The CDR3 here is CASRVRDRDTEAFF. For the CDR3, the DNA is TGCGCCAGCAGGGTCCGGGACAGAGACACTGAAGCTTTCTTT.

The chain recombines TRBV11-2 with TRBJ2-1, with 9 positions matching TRBD2. V was clipped by 0 bases and J by 10 bases; unmatched bases: 13. This CDR3 region has 17 residues. Germline V lookup: CDR1 SGHAT, CDR2 FQNNGV. CDR3 bases: TGTGCCAGCAGCTTAGAGGGGCTAGCGGGACCTTTGTGGGAGCAGTTCTTC. Amino acids: CASSLEGLAGPLWEQFF.

V gene TRBV30 combines with J gene TRBJ2-7; the match to TRBD2 covers 8 bases. Germline V lookup: CDR1 GTSNPN, CDR2 SVGIG (reference sequence). The CDR3 consists of 11 residues. Trimming took 5 bases from V and 5 from J; bases not matched to a gene: 2. The CDR3 protein is CAWDGGDEQYF. For the CDR3, the DNA is TGTGCCTGGGACGGGGGGGACGAGCAGTACTTC. The full variable domain, completed using reference TRBV30 and TRBJ2-7, is SQTIHQWPATLVQPVGSPLSLECTVEGTSNPNLYWYRQAAGRGLQLLFYSVGIGQISSEVPQNLSASRPQDRQFILSSKKLLLSDSGFYLCAWDGGDEQYFGPGTRLTVT.

The V gene is TRBV12-5, the J gene TRBJ1-5; D not certain. The CDR3 has 14 amino acids. Germline V gene data show CDR1 as LGHNT and CDR2 as FRNRAP. V was shortened by 9 bases and J by 3 bases, with 15 bases between the two germline ends. The CDR3 reads CASSLSGFNQPQHF. The CDR3 DNA is TGTGCTAGCAGTTTGTCGGGGTTCAATCAGCCCCAGCATTTT.

This clone has just one count. The chain employs TRBV11-2 and TRBJ1-1; 7 bases agree with TRBD1. With V trimmed by 5 bases and J by 0 bases, 9 bases remained unmatched. The CDR3 spans 16 residues. The V gene's germline CDR1 is SGHAT and CDR2 FQNNGV. The CDR3 loop reads CASSTSQGIMNTEAFF. CDR3 nucleotide sequence: TGTGCCAGCAGCACCTCACAGGGGATTATGAACACTGAAGCTTTCTTT. The full variable domain, rest sourced from reference TRBV11-2 and TRBJ1-1, is EAGVAQSPRYKIIEKRQSVAFWCNPISGHATLYWYQQILGQGPKLLIQFQNNGVVDDSQLPKDRFSAERLKGVDSTLKIQPAKLEDSAVYLCASSTSQGIMNTEAFFGQGTRLTVV.

The rearrangement uses TRBV10-1 and TRBJ1-1; unclear D gene. The CDR3 consists of 13 residues. Trimming shortened V by 5 bases and J by 4 bases, and 11 bases separated the two germline ends. Germline V gene lookup returns CDR1 WNHNN and CDR2 SYGVQD (reference sequence). The CDR3, as DNA: TGCGCCAGCAGTCAGGAAGGCGTCACTGAAGCTTTCTTT. Encoded protein: CASSQEGVTEAFF.

The chain carries TRBV20-1 and TRBJ2-1; D uncertain. This CDR3 has 11 residues. Germline CDR1 is DFQATT and CDR2 is SNEGSKA (reference sequence). The germline V and J ends were trimmed by 1 base and 8 bases, with 6 bases remaining between them. CDR3 residues: CSARGEYEQFF. The CDR3, as DNA: TGCAGTGCTAGAGGCGAATATGAGCAGTTCTTC.

This clone was found once. V and J are TRBV28 and TRBJ2-7; D is perhaps TRBD1 (5 bases). The CDR3 has 16 amino acids. Germline-derived CDR1 and CDR2 are MDHEN and SYDVKM. V lost 6 bases and J lost 2, with 20 bases in between. The CDR3 spells CASSIPRYRKPYEQYF. CDR3 nucleotide sequence: TGTGCCAGCAGCATACCACGATACAGGAAGCCCTACGAGCAGTACTTC.

V is TRBV7-9 and J is TRBJ2-1; a possible D gene is TRBD1 (6 bases). Trimming cost V 5 bases and J 5 bases, with 19 bases left between them. Germline CDR1 and CDR2: SEHNR and FQNEAQ (reference sequence). This CDR3 contains 16 residues. The CDR3 spells CASSRIRSGQNNEQFF. CDR3 in DNA: TGTGCCAGCAGCCGCATAAGATCCGGACAGAACAATGAGCAGTTCTTC.

Regarding this clone: Other DNA sequences from this sample encode an identical CDR3 as well. The rearrangement joins TRBV5-1 to TRBJ2-7; the match to TRBD2 covers 10 bases. This CDR3 is 17 amino acids long. The V segment lost 4 bases and the J segment 5 bases; nucleotides outside the gene matches: 15. The germline gives CDR1 SGHRS, CDR2 YFSETQ. CDR3 DNA sequence: TGCGCCAGCAGCGGGGGGGGAGCGGGAGGGCCGGAAAACGAGCAGTACTTC. This gives the protein CASSGGGAGGPENEQYF.

The CDR3 bases are TGTGCCAGCTCACCACCTGGCTTGCTAGACAGGGCGAAAATGGCTTTCTTT. Translation: CASSPPGLLDRAKMAFF. This chain uses TRBV18 with TRBJ1-1; 7 nucleotides agree with TRBD1. CDR1 is KGHSH and CDR2 is LQKENI in the germline V gene. J gave up 11 bases and V 0 bases, and 18 bases lay outside the gene matches. The CDR3 consists of 17 residues.

V and J are TRBV4-1 and TRBJ2-1; D may be TRBD1 (8 bases). Germline V gives CDR1 MGHRA, CDR2 YSYEKL. V lost 1 base and J lost 7, with 14 bases in between. This CDR3 comprises 15 residues. DNA for the CDR3: TGCGCCAGCAGCCAAGGAAACAGGGGGGGAAATGAGCAGTTCTTC. It specifies CASSQGNRGGNEQFF.

The rearrangement joins TRBV28 to TRBJ2-7; 8 bases are a match to TRBD2. Looked up from germline, CDR1 is MDHEN and CDR2 is SYDVKM. The CDR3 spans 17 residues. V gave up 4 bases and J gave up 0 bases; unmatched junction bases: 11. The CDR3 DNA follows: TGTGCCAGCAGTTCGACAACCGGACTAGCAGGCTCCTACGAGCAGTACTTC. It translates to CASSSTTGLAGSYEQYF.

This clone was observed a handful of times. The genes are TRBV10-3 and TRBJ2-1; 14 nucleotides line up with TRBD2. The germline CDR1 and CDR2 sequences are ENHRY and SYGVKD. The length of the CDR3 is 15 residues. V shed 6 bases, J shed 6 bases, and the junction held 4 bases outside the gene matches. The CDR3 protein is CAIRVGTSGSNEQFF. The DNA for the CDR3 is TGTGCCATCAGAGTAGGGACTAGCGGGAGCAATGAGCAGTTCTTC.

This clone was observed a single time. The V call is TRBV2, the J call TRBJ2-7; TRBD1 matches 9 bases. Germline trimming cut 5 bases from V and 2 bases from J; bases unmatched to any gene: 7. Germline V gives CDR1 SNHLY, CDR2 FYNNEI. The length of the CDR3 is 15 residues. The CDR3, as DNA: TGTGCCAGCAGTAAGGGACAGGGACTACCCTACGAGCAGTACTTC. Protein sequence: CASSKGQGLPYEQYF.

The chain is built from TRBV7-8 and TRBJ2-1, with 10 bases fitting TRBD2. Germline loops: CDR1 SGHVS, CDR2 FQNEAQ. CDR3 length equals 15 residues. V lost 2 bases to trimming and J lost 5 bases; unmatched junction nucleotides: 3. CDR3 bases: TGTGCCAGCAGCTTACCGACTAGCGGGCACAATGAGCAGTTCTTC. It yields the protein CASSLPTSGHNEQFF. The whole variable domain, filled in from reference TRBV7-8 and TRBJ2-1, reads GAGVSQSPRYKVAKRGQDVALRCDPISGHVSLFWYQQALGQGPEFLTYFQNEAQLDKSGLPSDRFFAERPEGSVSTLKIQRTQQEDSAVYLCASSLPTSGHNEQFFGPGTRLTVL.

The CDR3 DNA reads as TGTGCCAGCACTAGCGGGACGGGAGAGACCCAGTACTTC. Encoded protein: CASTSGTGETQYF. The chain recombines TRBV28 with TRBJ2-5; 9 positions agree with TRBD2. The V segment lost 7 bases and the J segment 4 bases; nucleotides outside the gene matches: 4. Germline assignment: CDR1 MDHEN and CDR2 SYDVKM. The CDR3 loop spans 13 amino acids. Filled out from reference TRBV28 and TRBJ2-5, the complete variable domain reads DVKVTQSSRYLVKRTGEKVFLECVQDMDHENMFWYRQDPGLGLRLIYFSYDVKMKEKGDIPEGYSVSREKKERFSLILESASTNQTSMYLCASTSGTGETQYFGPGTRLLVL.